Following are 28 T cell receptor beta chains from one sample sequenced in a study of OX40 agonist ivuxolimab in advanced cancers. Clones were sequenced by immunoSEQ multiplex PCR, and TCRdb holds only the in-frame ones, with some missing. The sample carries 30,000 or so clones, approximately 86% recorded once. Sequences were derived from CD4+ or CD8+ T cells sorted from blood, sampled in a trial of the OX40 agonist ivuxolimab. The receptors were sampled from an adult with an advanced solid tumor such as melanoma, head and neck, liver or kidney cancer.

V usage is TRBV19 and J usage is TRBJ2-1; perhaps TRBD1 as D (6 bases). In germline, CDR1 is LNHDA, CDR2 SQIVND (reference sequence). The CDR3 totals 16 residues. V was clipped by 1 base and J by 2 bases, with 12 bases between them. This CDR3 reads CASSIGRGMAYNEQFF. CDR3 DNA: TGTGCCAGTAGTATAGGAAGGGGGATGGCCTACAATGAGCAGTTCTTC.

The CDR3 DNA is TGCGCCAGCGCATCAAGCGGGGTTAGCACAGATACGCAGTATTTT. Protein: CASASSGVSTDTQYF. The chain carries TRBV5-1 and TRBJ2-3; 7 bases fit TRBD2. Losses at the gene ends were 7 bases for V and 0 bases for J; bases not matched to a gene: 8. The CDR3 has 15 amino acids. CDR1 is SGHRS and CDR2 is YFSETQ in the germline V gene. The full variable domain, with the rest looked up from reference TRBV5-1 and TRBJ2-3, is KAGVTQTPRYLIKTRGQQVTLSCSPISGHRSVSWYQQTPGQGLQFLFEYFSETQRNKGNFPGRFSGRQFSNSRSEMNVSTLELGDSALYLCASASSGVSTDTQYFGPGTRLTVL.

The gene calls are TRBV6-5 and TRBJ2-3; D is unresolved. The CDR3 extends over 14 amino acids. Trimming shortened V by 4 bases and J by 0 bases, and 8 bases separated the two germline ends. Germline V CDR1 and CDR2: MNHEY, SVGAGI. The CDR3: CASSSTRSTDTQYF. The CDR3 DNA is TGTGCCAGCAGTTCGACCAGAAGCACAGATACGCAGTATTTT.

V gene TRBV5-4 combines with J gene TRBJ1-1; TRBD1 agrees at 7 bases. CDR3 length: 14 residues. CDR1 and CDR2 (germline): SGHNT, YYREEE (reference sequence). V dropped 4 bases and J dropped 5; count of bases not matched to a gene: 8. The CDR3 DNA follows: TGTGCCAGCAGCGTCTGGACAGGCGATACTGAAGCTTTCTTT. Encoded protein: CASSVWTGDTEAFF.

This clone was seen once. The chain joins TRBV27 to TRBJ2-1, with 10 positions matching TRBD1. Losses at the gene ends were 5 bases for V and 7 bases for J; bases not matched to a gene: 11. The germline CDR1 and CDR2 sequences are MNHEY and SMNVEV (reference sequence). The CDR3 runs 16 residues. The CDR3 is CASSPLRTGGMNEQFF. The CDR3 DNA sequence: TGTGCCAGCAGTCCCCTCCGGACAGGGGGAATGAATGAGCAGTTCTTC.

This clone showed up just once. V and J are TRBV5-1 and TRBJ2-7; D is uncertain. The germline V gene has CDR1 SGHRS and CDR2 YFSETQ. The CDR3 has 14 amino acids. V was shortened by 1 base and J by 4 bases, with 12 bases between the two germline ends. CDR3 region: CASSLPGGWYEQYF. In DNA, the CDR3 is TGCGCCAGCAGCTTGCCGGGCGGCTGGTACGAGCAGTACTTC.

This clone showed up just a few times. The V gene is TRBV27, the J gene TRBJ2-2; D is uncertain. The germline gives CDR1 MNHEY, CDR2 SMNVEV (reference sequence). V shed 3 bases and J shed 1 base, with 0 bases lying between them. This CDR3 spans 12 amino acids. The CDR3, as DNA: TGTGCCAGCAGTTTGAACACCGGGGAGCTGTTTTTT. Protein sequence: CASSLNTGELFF.

The DNA for the CDR3 is TGTGCCAGCAGTTACGGAACAACAGATACGCAGTATTTT. Translated: CASSYGTTDTQYF. This sequence joins TRBV6-5 and TRBJ2-3, with D unresolved. This CDR3 has 13 residues. Germline V gives CDR1 MNHEY, CDR2 SVGAGI. Trimming took 2 bases from V and 3 from J, leaving 6 bases between them.

CDR3 coding DNA: TGTGCCACCCGGACTAGCGGATACGAGCAGTACTTC. This translates into CATRTSGYEQYF. The V call is TRBV28, the J call TRBJ2-7, with 10 nucleotides matching TRBD2. CDR1 and CDR2 from the germline V gene are MDHEN and SYDVKM. V gave up 10 bases and J gave up 4 bases; unmatched junction bases: 4. The CDR3 is 12 residues long.

This chain connects TRBV2 to TRBJ2-7; D unresolved. This CDR3 region has 11 residues. CDR1 and CDR2 (germline): SNHLY, FYNNEI. Deletions cut 7 bases from V and 6 bases from J, with 10 bases between. CDR3 amino acids: CASTFRGEQYF. The CDR3 DNA follows: TGTGCCAGCACCTTCCGAGGCGAGCAGTACTTC.

As regards this clone: Germline is not matched at one junction end, which may reflect a read error. This sequence joins TRBV5-8 and TRBJ1-1; D is unclear. Germline V gene data show CDR1 as SGHTS and CDR2 as YDEGEE. The CDR3 loop spans 13 amino acids. The CDR3 nucleotides read TGCGCCAGCAGCCCTATGAGGAACACTGAAGCTTTCTTT. As protein: CASSPMRNTEAFF.

The chain uses TRBV5-5 and TRBJ2-1, with D hard to call. V lost 0 bases and J 3 bases, leaving 10 bases between the germline ends. This CDR3 has 15 residues. CDR1 is SGHKS, CDR2 YYEKEE, per germline (reference sequence). CDR3 sequence (DNA): TGTGCCAGCAGCTTGGAATTGAGCCACTACAATGAGCAGTTCTTC. It yields the protein CASSLELSHYNEQFF.

The V call is TRBV7-9, the J call TRBJ2-3; 12 bases line up with TRBD2. The germline V gene has CDR1 SEHNR and CDR2 FQNEAQ (reference sequence). V was pared by 5 bases and J by 3 bases, with 3 bases of the junction left unmatched. This CDR3 contains 15 residues. The CDR3 reads CASSPGTSGTDTQYF. As DNA, the CDR3 is TGTGCCAGCAGCCCCGGGACTAGCGGGACAGATACGCAGTATTTT.

This sequence joins TRBV4-1 and TRBJ2-7, with TRBD1 matching over 8 bases. V lost 4 bases, J lost 5 bases, and 10 bases stayed unmatched. CDR1 and CDR2 (germline): MGHRA, YSYEKL. This CDR3 comprises 15 residues. As DNA, the CDR3 is TGCGCCAGCAGCCCACTCCCGACAGGGGAGAACGAGCAGTACTTC. It specifies CASSPLPTGENEQYF.

The chain carries TRBV5-1 and TRBJ1-1, with D maybe TRBD1 (5 bases). Looked up from germline, CDR1 is SGHRS and CDR2 is YFSETQ. The CDR3 is 15 residues long. V shed 2 bases and J shed 1 base, with 12 bases lying between them. CDR3 sequence: CASSLTGRGNTEAFF. DNA of the CDR3: TGCGCCAGCAGCTTAACAGGAAGAGGGAACACTGAAGCTTTCTTT.

This chain connects TRBV7-9 to TRBJ2-3; D possibly uses TRBD1 or TRBD2 (5 bases each). Trimming took off 2 bases at V and 0 bases at J, with 12 bases between the two ends. The CDR3 length is 16 residues. Germline V gene sequence: CDR1 SEHNR, CDR2 FQNEAQ (reference sequence). CDR3 loop: CASSLSRGSSTDTQYF. For the CDR3, the DNA is TGTGCCAGCAGCTTAAGTCGGGGCTCTAGCACAGATACGCAGTATTTT.

This clone was recorded only once. The chain has TRBV4-3 and TRBJ2-7; TRBD2 might be the D (6 bases). CDR1 is LGHNA and CDR2 is YSLEER in the germline V gene. This CDR3 contains 15 residues. V lost 1 base, J lost 4 bases, and 14 bases lay in between. The CDR3 coding sequence is TGCGCCAGCAGCCAAGGCCGGGACTTACTTTACGAGCAGTACTTC. Amino acid sequence: CASSQGRDLLYEQYF.

The chain employs TRBV5-6 and TRBJ1-2, with D uncertain. The germline V and J ends were trimmed by 0 bases and 8 bases, with 17 bases remaining between them. Germline CDR1 and CDR2: SGHDT and YYEEEE. The CDR3 has 15 amino acids. CDR3 bases: TGTGCCAGCAGCTTGGGCCGGGCCCCGGGTCGCGGCTACACCTTC. It specifies CASSLGRAPGRGYTF.

The rearrangement links TRBV5-1 to TRBJ2-7, with D tentatively TRBD1 or TRBD2 (6 bases each). The CDR3 covers 17 residues. The V gene's germline CDR1 is SGHRS and CDR2 YFSETQ. Trimming took 0 bases from V and 3 from J, leaving 19 bases between them. CDR3 in DNA: TGCGCCAGCAGCTTGGCATTTCGGAGGGGGGCTCACTACGAGCAGTACTTC. This codes for CASSLAFRRGAHYEQYF. The variable domain in full, with the rest retrieved from reference TRBV5-1 and TRBJ2-7, is KAGVTQTPRYLIKTRGQQVTLSCSPISGHRSVSWYQQTPGQGLQFLFEYFSETQRNKGNFPGRFSGRQFSNSRSEMNVSTLELGDSALYLCASSLAFRRGAHYEQYFGPGTRLTVT.

This sequence joins TRBV9 and TRBJ1-4; D is unresolved. The germline CDR1 and CDR2 sequences are SGDLS and YYNGEE. Trimming took 0 bases from V and 7 from J, leaving 13 bases between them. CDR3 length: 15 amino acids. The DNA for the CDR3 is TGTGCCAGCAGCGTAGATGGAACAGCCGGTGAAAAACTGTTTTTT. This codes for CASSVDGTAGEKLFF.

The rearrangement joins TRBV28 to TRBJ2-2; no clear D gene. The CDR3 totals 13 residues. V was cut by 2 bases and J by 3 bases, with 4 bases left in between. Germline CDR1 MDHEN, CDR2 SYDVKM. CDR3 bases: TGTGCCAGCAGTTTAGTGGACACCGGGGAGCTGTTTTTT. Amino acids: CASSLVDTGELFF.

The rearrangement uses TRBV5-6 and TRBJ2-1, with a possible D match to TRBD2 (6 bases). Trimming left V 0 bases short and J 15 bases short, with 10 bases between. Germline V gene data show CDR1 as SGHDT and CDR2 as YYEEEE. This CDR3 contains 11 residues. CDR3 coding DNA: TGTGCCAGCAGCTTGGGCGCGGAGGGGTTCTTC. This translates into CASSLGAEGFF.

CDR3 sequence reads: CASSLEETLRGDTQYF. The CDR3 nucleotides are TGTGCCAGCAGCTTAGAGGAGACCCTACGCGGAGATACGCAGTATTTT. J is TRBJ2-3 and V is TRBV11-3, with D unresolved. V lost 0 bases to trimming and J lost 5 bases, with 15 bases between them. Germline V CDR1 and CDR2: SGHNT, YENEEA. The CDR3 extends over 16 amino acids.

V gene TRBV9 combines with J gene TRBJ1-3; D gene ambiguous. Germline CDR1 and CDR2: SGDLS and YYNGEE. CDR3 size: 14 residues. Trimming shortened V by 3 bases and J by 0 bases, and 7 bases separated the two germline ends. Written as DNA, the CDR3 is TGTGCCAGCAGCGGACGGGGCTCTGGAAACACCATATATTTT. This sequence encodes CASSGRGSGNTIYF.

V usage is TRBV9 and J usage is TRBJ2-7; a weak D match, TRBD1 (5 bases). With 4 bases removed from V and 5 bases from J, the gap between germline ends came to 16 bases. The germline gives CDR1 SGDLS, CDR2 YYNGEE. The length of the CDR3 is 14 residues. CDR3 residues: CASSPGINSDEQYF. The CDR3 DNA is TGTGCCAGCAGCCCAGGGATCAATTCGGACGAGCAGTACTTC.

The chain links TRBV5-6 to TRBJ2-7, with 7 bases aligning to TRBD1. The CDR3 length is 14 residues. CDR1 and CDR2 (germline): SGHDT, YYEEEE. With V trimmed by 0 bases and J by 2 bases, 2 bases remained unmatched. The CDR3 DNA reads as TGTGCCAGCAGCTTGGGGGACAGAACCTACGAGCAGTACTTC. This gives the protein CASSLGDRTYEQYF.

This chain connects TRBV11-2 to TRBJ2-7; TRBD2 agrees at 11 bases. Germline V gives CDR1 SGHAT, CDR2 FQNNGV. CDR3 size: 15 residues. V lost 1 base, J lost 2 bases, and 1 base stayed unmatched. The CDR3 DNA reads as TGTGCCAGCAGCTTAGGTAGCGGGGGGGCCTACGAGCAGTACTTC. Translation gives CASSLGSGGAYEQYF.

CDR3 nucleotide sequence: TGTGCCAGCAGTGTCGAGGGACTAGCGGGAAGAAACGAGCAGTACTTC. This codes for CASSVEGLAGRNEQYF. The chain is built from TRBV27 and TRBJ2-7; 13 positions agree with TRBD2. The CDR3 is 16 residues long. The ends lost 5 bases at V and 5 bases at J; junction bases unmatched: 9. CDR1 is MNHEY, CDR2 SMNVEV, per germline (reference sequence).